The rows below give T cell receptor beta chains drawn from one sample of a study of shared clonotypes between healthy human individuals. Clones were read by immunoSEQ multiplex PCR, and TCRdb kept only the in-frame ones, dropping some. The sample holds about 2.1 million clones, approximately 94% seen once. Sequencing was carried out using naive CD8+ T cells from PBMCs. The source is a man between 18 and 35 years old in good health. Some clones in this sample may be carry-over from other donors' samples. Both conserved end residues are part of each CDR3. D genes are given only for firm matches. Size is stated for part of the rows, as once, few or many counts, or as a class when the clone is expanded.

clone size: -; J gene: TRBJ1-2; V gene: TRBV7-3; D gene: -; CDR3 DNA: TGTGCCAGCAGCCCCACCGTTGAAGGCCCCCCTTACACCTTC; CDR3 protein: CASSPTVEGPPYTF
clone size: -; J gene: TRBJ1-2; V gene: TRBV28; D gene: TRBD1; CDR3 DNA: TGTGCCAGCAGTTCCCCGACAGGGGATGAGGGTGGCTACACCTTC; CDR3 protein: CASSSPTGDEGGYTF
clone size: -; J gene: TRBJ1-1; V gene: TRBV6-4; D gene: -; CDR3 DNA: TGTGCCAGCTGGGGAGAATGGAAGGACGGTAACACTGAAGCTTTCTTT; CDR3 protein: CASWGEWKDGNTEAFF
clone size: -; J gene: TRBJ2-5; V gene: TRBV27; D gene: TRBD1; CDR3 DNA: TGTGCCAGGAAGACAGGGTTGGAGGAGACCCAGTACTTC; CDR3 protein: CARKTGLEETQYF
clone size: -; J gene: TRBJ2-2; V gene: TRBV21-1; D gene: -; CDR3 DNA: TGTGCCAGCAGCAAAGCTGAGGGCTCCACCGGGGAGCTGTTTTTT; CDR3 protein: CASSKAEGSTGELFF
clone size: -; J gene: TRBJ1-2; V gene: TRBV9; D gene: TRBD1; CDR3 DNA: TGTGCCAGCAGCGCCCAGGGGGGCTCCCACTATGGCTACACCTTC; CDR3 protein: CASSAQGGSHYGYTF
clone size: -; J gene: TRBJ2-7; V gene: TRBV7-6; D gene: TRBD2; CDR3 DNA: TGTGCCAGCAGCCCCAAAGGACTAGCGGGGACCTACGAGCAGTACTTC; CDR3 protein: CASSPKGLAGTYEQYF
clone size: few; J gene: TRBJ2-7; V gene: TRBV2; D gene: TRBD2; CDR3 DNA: TGTGCCAGCAGTGAAGCATCAGCGGGAGGGCTCCCGCAGTACTTC; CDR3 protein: CASSEASAGGLPQYF
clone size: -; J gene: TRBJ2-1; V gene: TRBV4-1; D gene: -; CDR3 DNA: TGCGCCAGCAGCCAATCCGTGGGAGTAAGCGATGAGCAGTTCTTC; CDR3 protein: CASSQSVGVSDEQFF
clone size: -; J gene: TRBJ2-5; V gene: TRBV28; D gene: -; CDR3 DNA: TGTGCCAGCAGTTTTTCTTTTGACTTCCAGTACTTC; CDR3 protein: CASSFSFDFQYF
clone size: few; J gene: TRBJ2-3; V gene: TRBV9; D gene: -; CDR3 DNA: TGTGCCAGCAGCGTAGAAGGAGTTCCAGATACGCAGTATTTT; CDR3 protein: CASSVEGVPDTQYF
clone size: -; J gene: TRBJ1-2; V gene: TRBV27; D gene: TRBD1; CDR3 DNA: TGTGCCAGCAGTCCAGACAGGGGATTGTTCTCAGGCTACACCTTC; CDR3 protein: CASSPDRGLFSGYTF
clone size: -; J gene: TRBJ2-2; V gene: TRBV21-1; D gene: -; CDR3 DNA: TGTGCCAGCAGCAAAATTGGGGTCCCCGGGGAGCTGTTTTTT; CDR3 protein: CASSKIGVPGELFF
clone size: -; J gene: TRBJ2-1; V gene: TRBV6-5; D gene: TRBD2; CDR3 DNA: TGTGCCAGCAGTTACTCTAGAAGCGGGAGTGACAATGAGCAGTTCTTC; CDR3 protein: CASSYSRSGSDNEQFF
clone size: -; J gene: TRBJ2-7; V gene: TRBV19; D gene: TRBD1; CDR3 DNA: TGTGCCAGTAGTATAGCCCCGGGACAGGTTATGGAGCAGTACTTC; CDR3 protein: CASSIAPGQVMEQYF
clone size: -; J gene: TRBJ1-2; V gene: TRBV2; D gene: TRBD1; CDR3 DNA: TGTGCCAGCACCGACAGGGAGTGGGAGGGCTACACCTTC; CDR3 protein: CASTDREWEGYTF
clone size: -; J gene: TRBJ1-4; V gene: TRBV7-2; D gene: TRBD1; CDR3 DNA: TGTGCCAGCAGCGCTTACGGTCGGGACAGAGAGCCAACTAATGAAAAACTGTTTTTT; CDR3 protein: CASSAYGRDREPTNEKLFF
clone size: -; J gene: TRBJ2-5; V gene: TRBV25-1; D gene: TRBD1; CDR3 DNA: TGTGCCAGCAGTGAGCACAGGGGGTCTCAAGAGACCCAGTACTTC; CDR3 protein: CASSEHRGSQETQYF
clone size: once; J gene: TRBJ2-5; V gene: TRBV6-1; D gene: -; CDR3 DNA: TGTGCCTTCGCCAAGAGCCTCCAAGAGACCCAGTACTTC; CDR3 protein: CAFAKSLQETQYF
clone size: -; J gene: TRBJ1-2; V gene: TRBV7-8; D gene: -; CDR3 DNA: TGTGCCAGCAGCTTTTTTGCAAGCTATGGCTACACCTTC; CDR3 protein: CASSFFASYGYTF
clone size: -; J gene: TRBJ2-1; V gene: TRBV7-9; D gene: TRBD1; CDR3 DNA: TGTGCCAGCAGCTGGGGGACAGGCGATGGCAATGAGCAGTTCTTC; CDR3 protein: CASSWGTGDGNEQFF
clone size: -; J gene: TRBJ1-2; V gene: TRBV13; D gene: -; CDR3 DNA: TGTGCCAGCAGCTTAGTTGCAGGAGAGAACTTCTATGGCTACACCTTC; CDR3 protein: CASSLVAGENFYGYTF
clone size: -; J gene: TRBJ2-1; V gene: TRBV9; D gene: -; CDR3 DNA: TGTGCCAGCAGCGTAGGAGGAGGGCCTAGGAATGAGCAGTTCTTC; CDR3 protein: CASSVGGGPRNEQFF
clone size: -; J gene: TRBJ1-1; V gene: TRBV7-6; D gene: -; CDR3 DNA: TGTGCCAGCAGCGGGACGGATAACACTGAAGCTTTCTTT; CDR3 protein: CASSGTDNTEAFF
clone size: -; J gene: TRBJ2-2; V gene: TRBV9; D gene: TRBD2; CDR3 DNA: TGTGCCAGCAAGGGGACTAGCGGTTTCACCGGGGAGCTGTTTTTT; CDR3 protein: CASKGTSGFTGELFF
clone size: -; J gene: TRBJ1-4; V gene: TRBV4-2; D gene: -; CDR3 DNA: TGTGCCAGCAGCCAAGAAGGTACGGCCAATGAAAAACTGTTTTTT; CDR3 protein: CASSQEGTANEKLFF
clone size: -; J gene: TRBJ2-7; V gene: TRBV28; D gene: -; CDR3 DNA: TGTGCCAGCAGCTCCGTCGCGACAGGATACTCCTACGAGCAGTACTTC; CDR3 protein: CASSSVATGYSYEQYF
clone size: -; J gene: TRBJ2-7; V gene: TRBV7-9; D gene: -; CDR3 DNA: TGTGCCAGCAGCGGGCACGCACGGGGCCGGTACGAGCAGTACTTC; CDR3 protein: CASSGHARGRYEQYF
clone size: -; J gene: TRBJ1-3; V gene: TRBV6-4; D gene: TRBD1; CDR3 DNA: TGTGCCAGCCAACCCCCTGGACAGGGTACGGGTAGAGGAAACACCATATATTTT; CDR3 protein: CASQPPGQGTGRGNTIYF
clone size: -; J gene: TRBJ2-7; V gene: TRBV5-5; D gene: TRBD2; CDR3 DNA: TGTGCCAGCAGGGAGGGACTAGCGGGCGTTTACGAGCAGTACTTC; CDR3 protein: CASREGLAGVYEQYF
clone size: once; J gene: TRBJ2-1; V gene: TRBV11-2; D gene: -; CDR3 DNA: TGTGCCAGCGGAGCGGAGGGGTCCTACAATGAGCAGTTCTTC; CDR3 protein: CASGAEGSYNEQFF
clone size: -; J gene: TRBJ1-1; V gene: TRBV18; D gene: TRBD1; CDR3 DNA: TGTGCCAGCGCGAACTGGGACAGGGGGCCTGAAGCTTTCTTT; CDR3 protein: CASANWDRGPEAFF
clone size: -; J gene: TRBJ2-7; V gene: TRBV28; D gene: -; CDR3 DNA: TGTGCCAGCAGTTTAGCCCGGGTGCGCTTCGTGGAGCAGTACTTC; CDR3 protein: CASSLARVRFVEQYF
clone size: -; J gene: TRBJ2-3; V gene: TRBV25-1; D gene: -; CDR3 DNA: TGTGCCAGCCTACTAGCAGACCGGGGGGATACGCAGTATTTT; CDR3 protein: CASLLADRGDTQYF
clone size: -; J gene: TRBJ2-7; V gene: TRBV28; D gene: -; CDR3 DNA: TGTGCCAGCAGTTTACAGGGGCTCGAGCAGTACTTC; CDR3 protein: CASSLQGLEQYF
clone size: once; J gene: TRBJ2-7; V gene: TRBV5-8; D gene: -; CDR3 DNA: TGTGCCAGCAGCAACCCCAGGACAATAACCTACGAGCAGTACTTC; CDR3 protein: CASSNPRTITYEQYF
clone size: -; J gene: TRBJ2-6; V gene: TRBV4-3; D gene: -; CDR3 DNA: TGCGCCAGCAGCCAATACCGGGCGGACTCTGGGGCCAACGTCCTGACTTTC; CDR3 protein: CASSQYRADSGANVLTF
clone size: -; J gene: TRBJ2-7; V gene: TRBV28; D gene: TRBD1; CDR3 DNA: TGTGCCAGCAGGACCTTCCGGACAGGACTTGGTGTTTACGAGCAGTACTTC; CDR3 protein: CASRTFRTGLGVYEQYF
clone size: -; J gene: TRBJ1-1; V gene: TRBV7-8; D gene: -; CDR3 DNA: TGTGCCAGCAGCCCCCACAGCGAGAACACTGAAGCTTTCTTT; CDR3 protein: CASSPHSENTEAFF
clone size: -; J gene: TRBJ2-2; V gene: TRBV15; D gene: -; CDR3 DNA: TGTGCCACCAGCAGAGATCGGGTCGGGCGGGCCACCGGGGAGCTGTTTTTT; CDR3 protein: CATSRDRVGRATGELFF
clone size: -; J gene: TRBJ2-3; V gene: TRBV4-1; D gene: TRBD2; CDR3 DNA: TGCGCCAGCCGAGCCGGGACTAGCGGAATGGAAGCGGCTGATACGCAGTATTTT; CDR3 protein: CASRAGTSGMEAADTQYF
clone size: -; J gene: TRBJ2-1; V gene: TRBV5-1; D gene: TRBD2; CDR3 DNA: TGCGCCAGCAGCTTGAGGCGGCGGGAGTATGGCTACAATGAGCAGTTCTTC; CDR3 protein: CASSLRRREYGYNEQFF
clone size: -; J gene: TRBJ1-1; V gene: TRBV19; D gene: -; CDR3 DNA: TGTGCCAGTAGTATAGTTGGGGGGCGAGGGACTGAAGCTTTCTTT; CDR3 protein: CASSIVGGRGTEAFF
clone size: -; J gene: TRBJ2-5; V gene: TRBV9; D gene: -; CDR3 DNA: TGTGCCAGCAGCTCCCCGGGGTGGGGGGAGACCCAGTACTTC; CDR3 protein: CASSSPGWGETQYF
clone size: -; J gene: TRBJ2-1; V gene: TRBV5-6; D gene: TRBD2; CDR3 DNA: TGTGCCAGCAGCAGTGGGACTAGCGGTTACAATGAGCAGTTCTTC; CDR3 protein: CASSSGTSGYNEQFF
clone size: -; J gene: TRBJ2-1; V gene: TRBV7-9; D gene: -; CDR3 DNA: TGTGCCAGCAGCTCGGACAAAGCGAATGAGAACTACAATGAGCAGTTCTTC; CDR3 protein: CASSSDKANENYNEQFF
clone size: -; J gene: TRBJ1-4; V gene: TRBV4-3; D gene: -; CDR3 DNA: TGCGCCAGCAGCCAAGGACCCCGAGGCACAACTAATGAAAAACTGTTTTTT; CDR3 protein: CASSQGPRGTTNEKLFF
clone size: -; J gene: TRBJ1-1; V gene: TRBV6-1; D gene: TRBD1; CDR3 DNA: TGTGCCAGCAGTTCTGACAGGGATCACACTGAAGCTTTCTTT; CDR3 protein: CASSSDRDHTEAFF
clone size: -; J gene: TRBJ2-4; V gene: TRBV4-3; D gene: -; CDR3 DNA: TGCGCCAGCAGCCAAGAACCCTACAGGGCCCGGAACATTCAGTACTTC; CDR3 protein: CASSQEPYRARNIQYF
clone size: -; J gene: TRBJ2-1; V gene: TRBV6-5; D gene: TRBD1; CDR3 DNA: TGTGCCAGCAGTAAAGGACAGGGCCACTACAATGAGCAGTTCTTC; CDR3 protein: CASSKGQGHYNEQFF
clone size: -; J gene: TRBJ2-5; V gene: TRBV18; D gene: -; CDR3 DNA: TGTGCCAGCTCACCATTCCGCTCAGAGACCCAGTACTTC; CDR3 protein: CASSPFRSETQYF
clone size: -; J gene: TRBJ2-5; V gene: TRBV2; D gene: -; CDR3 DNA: TGTGCCAGCAGTATCACAGGGGGACTACAAGAGACCCAGTACTTC; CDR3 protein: CASSITGGLQETQYF
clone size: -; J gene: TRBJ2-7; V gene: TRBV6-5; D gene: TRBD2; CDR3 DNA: TGTGCCAGCAGTTACGGGGGGGACGCTAGCTACGAGCAGTACTTC; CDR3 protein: CASSYGGDASYEQYF
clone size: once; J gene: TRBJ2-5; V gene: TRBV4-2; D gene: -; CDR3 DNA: TGTGCCAGCAGCCAAAGTATCCGGGGCCGAGTGGACGAGACCCAGTACTTC; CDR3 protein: CASSQSIRGRVDETQYF
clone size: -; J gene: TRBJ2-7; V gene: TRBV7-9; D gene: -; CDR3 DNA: TGTGCCAGCGGGGGAGGGGGATACGAGCAGTACTTC; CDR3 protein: CASGGGGYEQYF